One sample yielded the 10 T cell receptor beta chains listed below, sequenced in a study of radiotherapy plus CTLA-4 blockade in lung cancer. Profiled with immunoSEQ multiplex PCR; TCRdb holds only in-frame clones, not every one. The sample contains more than 75,000 clones, roughly 70% of which appear only once. The sample consisted of peripheral blood, taken from a patient treated with radiotherapy plus ipilimumab. The receptor set was obtained from a human donor with non-small cell lung cancer that progressed on radiotherapy plus ipilimumab.

Of note for this clone: The germline gene is not matched at one end of the junction; a read error may be the cause. This chain links TRBV19 with TRBJ2-7; 8 bases are shared with TRBD1. The CDR3 is 14 residues long. CDR1 and CDR2 (germline): LNHDA, SQIVND (reference sequence). The DNA of the CDR3 is TGTGTCAGTAGCGTGACAGGGGAATCCTACGAGCAGTACTTC. It specifies CVSSVTGESYEQYF.

The rearrangement links TRBV6-1 to TRBJ2-7, with D possibly being TRBD1 (5 bases). V was trimmed by 6 bases and J by 3 bases, leaving 9 bases between them. The CDR3 covers 12 residues. Per germline, CDR1 MNHNS and CDR2 SASEGT. The CDR3 reads CASRDNLYEQYF. For the CDR3, the DNA is TGTGCCAGCAGGGACAACCTCTACGAGCAGTACTTC.

The rearrangement joins TRBV14 to TRBJ2-7, with 15 bases identical to TRBD2. The germline V gene has CDR1 SGHDN and CDR2 FVKESK. J gave up 0 bases and V 4 bases, and 7 bases lay outside the gene matches. The CDR3 spans 18 residues. The CDR3 DNA reads TGTGCCAGCAGCCTAGGACTAGCGGGAGGGACATACTCCTACGAGCAGTACTTC. As protein: CASSLGLAGGTYSYEQYF.

The V and J genes are TRBV10-3 and TRBJ2-7; weak D call: TRBD1 (6 bases). Trimming removed 2 bases at V and 0 bases at J, with 11 bases between. The CDR3 consists of 15 residues. CDR1 ENHRY and CDR2 SYGVKD come from the germline V gene. As DNA, the CDR3 is TGTGCCATCAGTGAGGGGCAGGGGCTCTCCTACGAGCAGTACTTC. It yields the protein CAISEGQGLSYEQYF.

The table lists this clone with a count of one. The V call is TRBV19, the J call TRBJ2-7, with a tentative D call TRBD2 (6 bases). The CDR3 has 13 residues. Trimming removed 6 bases from V and 0 bases from J, with 9 bases in between. Germline loops: CDR1 LNHDA, CDR2 SQIVND (reference sequence). This chain's CDR3 is CASREEGSYEQYF. The CDR3 DNA reads as TGTGCCAGTAGGGAGGAGGGCTCCTACGAGCAGTACTTC.

The chain combines TRBV5-6 with TRBJ1-2, with 8 bases that match TRBD1. CDR1 is SGHDT, CDR2 YYEEEE, per germline. The CDR3 has 13 residues. V was pared by 0 bases and J by 12 bases, with 7 bases of the junction left unmatched. CDR3 protein: CASSLAGAGGNTF. The CDR3 DNA reads as TGTGCCAGCAGCTTGGCCGGGGCAGGGGGCAACACCTTC. The entire variable domain, with the rest obtained from reference TRBV5-6 and TRBJ1-2, is as follows: DAGVTQSPTHLIKTRGQQVTLRCSPKSGHDTVSWYQQALGQGPQFIFQYYEEEERQRGNFPDRFSGHQFPNYSSELNVNALLLGDSALYLCASSLAGAGGNTFGSGTRLTVV.

The J gene is TRBJ2-7, the V gene TRBV6-5; a weak D match, TRBD1 (6 bases). Looked up from germline, CDR1 is MNHEY and CDR2 is SVGAGI. This CDR3 contains 13 residues. Between the trimmed V and J ends, which lost 6 bases and 3 bases, there was a span of 12 bases. The CDR3 coding sequence is TGTGCCAGCAGCCAAACAGGGCTCTACGAGCAGTACTTC. Amino acid sequence: CASSQTGLYEQYF.

The chain recombines TRBV28 with TRBJ1-5; no clear D. The CDR3 runs to 14 residues. The germline V and J ends were trimmed by 6 bases and 4 bases, with 13 bases remaining between them. Germline V gene sequence: CDR1 MDHEN, CDR2 SYDVKM. CDR3 in amino acids: CASSRALGNQPQHF. The CDR3, as DNA: TGTGCCAGCAGCCGGGCCCTGGGGAATCAGCCCCAGCATTTT.

This chain uses TRBV7-9 with TRBJ1-6, with 7 bases identical to TRBD1. In germline, CDR1 is SEHNR, CDR2 FQNEAQ (reference sequence). V shed 5 bases and J 7 bases; nucleotides not matched to a gene: 5. The CDR3 is 14 residues long. The CDR3 here is CASSPGTDNSPLHF. As DNA, the CDR3 is TGTGCCAGCAGCCCCGGGACAGACAATTCACCCCTCCACTTT. Looking up the rest from reference TRBV7-9 and TRBJ1-6 gives the full variable domain: DTGVSQNPRHKITKRGQNVTFRCDPISEHNRLYWYRQTLGQGPEFLTYFQNEAQLEKSRLLSDRFSAERPKGSFSTLEIQRTEQGDSAMYLCASSPGTDNSPLHFGNGTRLTVT.

The chain has TRBV4-1 and TRBJ1-5; D ambiguous. Germline CDR1 and CDR2: MGHRA and YSYEKL. V lost 0 bases, J lost 6 bases, and 12 bases lay in between. CDR3 length: 15 amino acids. DNA for the CDR3: TGCGCCAGCAGCCAAGATAGCGCCGCAGCTCAGCCCCAGCATTTT. This gives the protein CASSQDSAAAQPQHF.